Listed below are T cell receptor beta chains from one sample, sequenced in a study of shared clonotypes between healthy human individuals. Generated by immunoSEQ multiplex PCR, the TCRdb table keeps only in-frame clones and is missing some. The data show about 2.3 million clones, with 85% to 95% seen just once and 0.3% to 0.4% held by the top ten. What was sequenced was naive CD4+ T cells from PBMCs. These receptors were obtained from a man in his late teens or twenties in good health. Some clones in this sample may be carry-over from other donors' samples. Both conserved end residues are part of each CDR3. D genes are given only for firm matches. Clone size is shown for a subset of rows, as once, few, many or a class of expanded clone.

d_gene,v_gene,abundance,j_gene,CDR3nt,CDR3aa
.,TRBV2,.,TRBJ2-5,TGTGCCAGCAGTGAGGACTGGTTACAAGAGACCCAGTACTTC,CASSEDWLQETQYF
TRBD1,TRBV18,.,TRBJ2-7,TGTGCCAGCTCACGTACCGGGACAGGGACAGGGGGAGAGCAGTACTTC,CASSRTGTGTGGEQYF
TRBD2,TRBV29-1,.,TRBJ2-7,TGCAGCGTTGAAACCCGACTAGCGGACTCCTACGAGCAGTACTTC,CSVETRLADSYEQYF
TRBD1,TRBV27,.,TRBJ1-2,TGTGCCAGCAGGCCGGGACAGACTAACTATGGCTACACCTTC,CASRPGQTNYGYTF
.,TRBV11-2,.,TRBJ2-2,TGTGCCAGCAGCCTTATTTACACCGGGGAGCTGTTTTTT,CASSLIYTGELFF
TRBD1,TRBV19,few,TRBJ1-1,TGTGCCAGTAGGGGGACAGGGAGAGCTTTCTTT,CASRGTGRAFF
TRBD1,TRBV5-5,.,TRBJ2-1,TGTGCCAGCAGCTTAGGGACAGTCTCCTACAATGAGCAGTTCTTC,CASSLGTVSYNEQFF
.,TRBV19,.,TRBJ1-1,TGTGCCAGTAGCGAAATCGGAGACACACAGGGCCCGAACACTGAAGCTTTCTTT,CASSEIGDTQGPNTEAFF
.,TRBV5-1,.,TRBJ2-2,TGCGCCAGCAGCGACCCCTGGAGTACCGGGGAGCTGTTTTTT,CASSDPWSTGELFF
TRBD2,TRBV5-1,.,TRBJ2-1,TGCGCCAGCAGCTTGGATAGCGGGAGATGGTATGAGCAGTTCTTC,CASSLDSGRWYEQFF
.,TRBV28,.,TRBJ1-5,TGTGCCAGCAGTTTCTCGGGGGGGGGCGCGGAGTCAGACAATCAGCCCCAGCATTTT,CASSFSGGGAESDNQPQHF
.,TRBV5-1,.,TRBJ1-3,TGCGCCAGCAGCTTGGAGCCCAGGGGAAACACCATATATTTT,CASSLEPRGNTIYF
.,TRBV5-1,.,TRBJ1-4,TGCGCCAGCAGTCCTCGACCAACTAATGAAAAACTGTTTTTT,CASSPRPTNEKLFF
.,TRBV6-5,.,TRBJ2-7,TGTGCCAGCAGTTACCGGGGACCCAGGGCCGGATACGAGCAGTACTTC,CASSYRGPRAGYEQYF
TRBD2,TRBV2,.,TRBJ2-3,TGTGCCAGCTCAGCGGGGTCAGATACGCAGTATTTT,CASSAGSDTQYF
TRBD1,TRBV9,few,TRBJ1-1,TGTGCCAGCAGCGTCGACAGGGGAGACACTGAAGCTTTCTTT,CASSVDRGDTEAFF
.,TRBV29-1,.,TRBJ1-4,TGCAGCGCTCAAACGGACCGTAATGAAAAACTGTTTTTT,CSAQTDRNEKLFF
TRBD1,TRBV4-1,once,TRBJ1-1,TGCGCCAGCAGCCAACTGTACGGGCGGACAGGGAGGAACACTGAAGCTTTCTTT,CASSQLYGRTGRNTEAFF
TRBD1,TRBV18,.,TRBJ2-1,TGTGCCAGCTCAAATGACAGGGGACCCTACAATGAGCAGTTCTTC,CASSNDRGPYNEQFF
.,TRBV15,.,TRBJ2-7,TGTGCCACCAGCAGAGGGGAACCGCCGCGGGAGCAGTACTTC,CATSRGEPPREQYF
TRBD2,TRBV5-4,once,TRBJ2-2,TGTGCCAGCAGCGGAACTAGCGGGAACACCGGGGAGCTGTTTTTT,CASSGTSGNTGELFF
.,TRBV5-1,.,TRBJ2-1,TGCGCCAGCAGCTGGGCCCGGGGGGACAAACCCTACAATGAGCAGTTCTTC,CASSWARGDKPYNEQFF
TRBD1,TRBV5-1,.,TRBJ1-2,TGCGCCAGCAGCTTGGGTCAGGGGGCGGGCGGCTACACCTTC,CASSLGQGAGGYTF
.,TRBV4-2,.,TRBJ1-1,TGTGCCAGCAGCCAACTAGGGTTCGGGGACACTGAAGCTTTCTTT,CASSQLGFGDTEAFF
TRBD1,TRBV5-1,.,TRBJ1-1,TGCGCCAGCAGCGTATCAGGGGGGAACACTGAAGCTTTCTTT,CASSVSGGNTEAFF
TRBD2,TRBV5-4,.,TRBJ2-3,TGTGCCAGCAGCGCCGGGACTAGCTCTAGCACAGATACGCAGTATTTT,CASSAGTSSSTDTQYF
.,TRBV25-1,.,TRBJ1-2,TGTGCCAGCAGTGAGATCAGGGGAACTAACTATGGCTACACCTTC,CASSEIRGTNYGYTF
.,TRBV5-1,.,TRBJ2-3,TGCGCCAGCAGCTTAGGGACTGCCGCTAGCACAGATACGCAGTATTTT,CASSLGTAASTDTQYF